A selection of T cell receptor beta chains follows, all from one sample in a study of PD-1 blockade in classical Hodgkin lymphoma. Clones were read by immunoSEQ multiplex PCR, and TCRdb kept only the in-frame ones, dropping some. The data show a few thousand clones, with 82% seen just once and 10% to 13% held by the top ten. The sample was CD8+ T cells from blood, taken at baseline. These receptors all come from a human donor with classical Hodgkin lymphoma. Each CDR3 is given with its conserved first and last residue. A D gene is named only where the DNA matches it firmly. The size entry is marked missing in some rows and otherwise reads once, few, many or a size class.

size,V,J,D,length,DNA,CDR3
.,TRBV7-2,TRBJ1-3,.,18,TGTGCCAGCAGCTTAGCGGGCCCTACCCGACGCTCTGGAAACACCATATATTTT,CASSLAGPTRRSGNTIYF
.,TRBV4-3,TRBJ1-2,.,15,TGCGCCAGCAGTCAAGCAAGGGGCGAGAACTATGGCTACACCTTC,CASSQARGENYGYTF
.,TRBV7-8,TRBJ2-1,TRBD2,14,TGTGCCAGCAGCTTGGCGGGGGGGCCGGATGAGCAGTTCTTC,CASSLAGGPDEQFF
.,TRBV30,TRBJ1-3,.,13,TGTGCCTGGACAGGGGATGTCGGAAACACCATATATTTT,CAWTGDVGNTIYF
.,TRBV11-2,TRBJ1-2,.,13,TGTGCCAGCAGCCCCCTTGGGAGGTATGGCTACACCTTC,CASSPLGRYGYTF
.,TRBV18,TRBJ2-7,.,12,TGTGCCAGCTCACCACCGCACGACGAGCAGTACTTC,CASSPPHDEQYF
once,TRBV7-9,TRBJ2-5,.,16,TGTGCCAGCAGCCCCTTTGGGGGGCTCCCACAAGAGACCCAGTACTTC,CASSPFGGLPQETQYF
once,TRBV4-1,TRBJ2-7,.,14,TGCGCCAGCAGCCAAGTTCGGGGTACCCACGAGCAGTACTTC,CASSQVRGTHEQYF
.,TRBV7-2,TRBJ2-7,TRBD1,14,TGTGCCAGCAGCCGGACAGGGACGTCTCACGAGCAGTACTTC,CASSRTGTSHEQYF
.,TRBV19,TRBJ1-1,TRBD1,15,TGTGCCAGTAGACTCCGGGACAGGGGACACACTGAAGCTTTCTTT,CASRLRDRGHTEAFF
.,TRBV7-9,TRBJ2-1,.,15,TGTGCCAGCATCCTAATGCCACCTATGAACAATGAGCAGTTCTTC,CASILMPPMNNEQFF
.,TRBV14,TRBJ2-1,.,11,TGTGCCAGCAGCCACAACAATGAGCAGTTCTTC,CASSHNNEQFF
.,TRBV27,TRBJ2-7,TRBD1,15,TGTGCCAGCAGTCCCTGGGACAGTCTCTCCTACGAGCAGTACTTC,CASSPWDSLSYEQYF
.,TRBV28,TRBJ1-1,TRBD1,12,TGTGCCAGCAGTTTCGACAGGGCTGAAGCTTTCTTT,CASSFDRAEAFF
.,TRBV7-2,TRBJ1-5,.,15,TGTGCCAGCAGTCCAGGTCTGGGCTTTGGTCAGCCCCAGCATTTT,CASSPGLGFGQPQHF
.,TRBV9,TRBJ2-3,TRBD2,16,TGTGCCAGCAGCACCCTGTGGGGCAGGGAGGGCGATACGCAGTATTTT,CASSTLWGREGDTQYF
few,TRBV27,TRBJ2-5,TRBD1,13,TGTGCCAGCAGGACAGGGGGATTCGAGACCCAGTACTTC,CASRTGGFETQYF
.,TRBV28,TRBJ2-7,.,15,TGTGCCAGCAGACCAGACTGGGAGGGGGCCTACGAGCAGTACTTC,CASRPDWEGAYEQYF
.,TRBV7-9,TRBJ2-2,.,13,TGTGCCAGCAGCCCTCCACTCACCGGGGAGCTGTTTTTT,CASSPPLTGELFF
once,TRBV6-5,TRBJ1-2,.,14,TGTGCCAGCAGTTATTGGCAGGGCTTCTATGGCTACACCTTC,CASSYWQGFYGYTF
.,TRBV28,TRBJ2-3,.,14,TGTGCCAGCAGTTTACGACAGGGCACAGATACGCAGTATTTT,CASSLRQGTDTQYF
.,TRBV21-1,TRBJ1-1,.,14,TGTGCCGGGATATCGACAGGGGGGGACACTGAAGCTTTCTTT,CAGISTGGDTEAFF
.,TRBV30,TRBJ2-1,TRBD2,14,TGTGCCTGGAGTCCACTAGCGTTCTACAATGAGCAGTTCTTC,CAWSPLAFYNEQFF
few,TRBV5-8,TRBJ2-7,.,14,TGTGCCAGCAGCTTGTGGAACAGGGCCGACGAGCAGTACTTC,CASSLWNRADEQYF
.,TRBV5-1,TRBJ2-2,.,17,TGCGCCAGCACTACAACTCGGGCCAGCCTTAGCACCGGGGAGCTGTTTTTT,CASTTTRASLSTGELFF
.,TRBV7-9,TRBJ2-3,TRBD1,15,TGTGCCAGCAGCTTCGGACAGGGTGGTTTAGGTACGCAGTATTTT,CASSFGQGGLGTQYF
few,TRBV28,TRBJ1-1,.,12,TGTGCCAGCAGCTACCGGAACACTGAAGCTTTCTTT,CASSYRNTEAFF
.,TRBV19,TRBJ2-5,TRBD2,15,TGTGCCAGTAGTATACGGGGGGGCCGCCAAGAGACCCAGTACTTC,CASSIRGGRQETQYF
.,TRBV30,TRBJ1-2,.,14,TGTGCCTGGAATATCGCGAGGCCTACCTATGGCTACACCTTC,CAWNIARPTYGYTF
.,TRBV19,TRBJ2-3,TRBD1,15,TGTGCCAGCCAGCCAGGGGGCTATCGAGGAGATACGCAGTATTTT,CASQPGGYRGDTQYF
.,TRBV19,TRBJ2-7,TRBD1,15,TGTGCCAGTAGTATTGGACAGGGGGCCGGCTACGAGCAGTACTTC,CASSIGQGAGYEQYF
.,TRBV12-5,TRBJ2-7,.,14,TGTGCTAGTGGTTTTTTTGACCTCCCCTACGAGCAGTACTTC,CASGFFDLPYEQYF
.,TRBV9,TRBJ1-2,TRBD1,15,TGTGCCAGCAGCCCGGGGACAGGGCCTAACTATGGCTACACCTTC,CASSPGTGPNYGYTF
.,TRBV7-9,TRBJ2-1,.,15,TGTGCCAGCAGCTCCCAGGCCACCTTTGGGGATGAGCAGTTCTTC,CASSSQATFGDEQFF
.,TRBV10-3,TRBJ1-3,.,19,TGTGCCATCAGTGAGAGTGGTTCGGCAGGGGCCGTCTCTGGAAACACCATATATTTT,CAISESGSAGAVSGNTIYF
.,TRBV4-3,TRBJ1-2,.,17,TGCGCCAGCAGCCAAGGCCACAGGAAAGGGGAACTATATGGCTACACCTTC,CASSQGHRKGELYGYTF
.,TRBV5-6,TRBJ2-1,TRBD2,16,TGTGCCAGCAGCTTGGCCGCTAGCGGGGGAGACCATGAGCAGTTCTTC,CASSLAASGGDHEQFF
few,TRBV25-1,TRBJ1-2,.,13,TGTGCCAGCAGTGAATATACAGACTATGGCTACACCTTC,CASSEYTDYGYTF
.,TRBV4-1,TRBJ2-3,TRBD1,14,TGCGCCAGCAGTGGACAGGGAAGCACAGATACGCAGTATTTT,CASSGQGSTDTQYF
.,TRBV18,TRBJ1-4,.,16,TGTGCCAGCTCACCAACGGGGGACCCCACTAATGAAAAACTGTTTTTT,CASSPTGDPTNEKLFF
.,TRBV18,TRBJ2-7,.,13,TGTGCCAGCTCACCTGAGGGGGCCTACGAGCAGTACTTC,CASSPEGAYEQYF
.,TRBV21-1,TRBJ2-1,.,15,TGTGCCAGCAGCTGTCACAGGGTCGATTGCAATGAGCAGTTCTTC,CASSCHRVDCNEQFF
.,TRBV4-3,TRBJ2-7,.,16,TGCGCCAGCAGCCAAGAGTTTGCGGGGTCTACCTACGAGCAGTACTTC,CASSQEFAGSTYEQYF
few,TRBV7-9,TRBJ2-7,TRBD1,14,TGTGCCAGCAGCTATCCGACAGGGTTTCACGAGCAGTACTTC,CASSYPTGFHEQYF
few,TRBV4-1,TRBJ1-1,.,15,TGCGCCAGCAGCCAAGATCAAACCGTGAACACTGAAGCTTTCTTT,CASSQDQTVNTEAFF
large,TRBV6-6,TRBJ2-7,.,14,TGTGCCAGCAGTTACGCGACATTGGGCTACGAGCAGTACTTC,CASSYATLGYEQYF
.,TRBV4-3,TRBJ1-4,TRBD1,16,TGCGCCAGCAGCCAAGCAACAGGGGTAACTAATGAAAAACTGTTTTTT,CASSQATGVTNEKLFF